This T cell receptor (beta chain) was captured in a study of memory CD4+ T cells and cytomegalovirus serostatus. Study context: This sample comes from healthy Belgian adults, eight or nine CMV seropositive, roughly 22 seronegative.

Of note for this clone: Antigen unknown.

The repertoire was sequenced with immunoSEQ multiplex PCR; TCRdb's copy has only in-frame clones and lacks some. This table has just over 40,000 clones, about 85% appearing once. Single viable CD3+CD4+CD8-CD45RO+ cells were sorted as the memory CD4+ T cells. Serostatus was set by detecting CMV pp150, pp28, p38, p52 IgG. Positive selection with CD4 microbeads enriched total CD4+ T cells. Study-wide findings and caveats: A US-trained random forest predicted CMV serostatus with median AUC around 0.91.

The TCR sequence derives from an adult in good health and CMV-seronegative. The sequencing sample was made of memory CD4+ T cells from blood.

The CDR3 coding sequence is TGTGCCAGCAGTTTAAGGCGGGGCGGGAATGAGCAGTTCTTC. Translating it yields CASSLRRGGNEQFF. The chain recombines TRBV27 with TRBJ2-1, with D perhaps matching TRBD2 (6 bases). This CDR3 region has 14 residues. Deletions cut 2 bases from V and 7 bases from J, with 12 bases between. Germline CDR1 MNHEY, CDR2 SMNVEV (reference sequence).